The clone carrying this T cell receptor (beta chain) was counted at least ten times. Its antigen is undetermined. As for time point: newly diagnosed GD, antithyroid drugs for less than 3 months. PBMCs provided the RNA from which the TCR library was made. This CDR3 is 15 amino acids long. CDR1 and CDR2 from the germline V gene are SGDLS and YYNGEE. J gave up 2 bases and V 5 bases, and 6 bases lay outside the gene matches. The data belong to a study of regulatory T cells in long-lasting Graves disease. Findings of the study overall: Among samples with persistent disease, TRBV28, TRBJ1-2 and TRBJ2-5 were favored.

TCR beta libraries were built with iRepertoire HTBI primers and Arm-PCR of CDR3 regions. TCRdb reanalysed the multiplex PCR reads using MiXCR and keeps one entry per CDR3 protein. The data show a few hundred thousand distinct CDR3 sequences, with about 20% seen just once and approximately 15% held by the top ten. This same sample was also part of a study on T cells in Graves' hyperthyroidism and ophthalmopathy.

This TCR derives from a woman in her 30s with Graves disease. The source material was peripheral blood mononuclear cells (PBMCs), sampled at new diagnosis, from a patient treated with antithyroid drugs. The chain carries TRBV9 and TRBJ2-3; 9 nucleotides agree with TRBD1. DNA for the CDR3: TGTGCCAGCAGGAAGACAGGGGGTCTCACAGATACGCAGTATTTT. Protein: CASRKTGGLTDTQYF.